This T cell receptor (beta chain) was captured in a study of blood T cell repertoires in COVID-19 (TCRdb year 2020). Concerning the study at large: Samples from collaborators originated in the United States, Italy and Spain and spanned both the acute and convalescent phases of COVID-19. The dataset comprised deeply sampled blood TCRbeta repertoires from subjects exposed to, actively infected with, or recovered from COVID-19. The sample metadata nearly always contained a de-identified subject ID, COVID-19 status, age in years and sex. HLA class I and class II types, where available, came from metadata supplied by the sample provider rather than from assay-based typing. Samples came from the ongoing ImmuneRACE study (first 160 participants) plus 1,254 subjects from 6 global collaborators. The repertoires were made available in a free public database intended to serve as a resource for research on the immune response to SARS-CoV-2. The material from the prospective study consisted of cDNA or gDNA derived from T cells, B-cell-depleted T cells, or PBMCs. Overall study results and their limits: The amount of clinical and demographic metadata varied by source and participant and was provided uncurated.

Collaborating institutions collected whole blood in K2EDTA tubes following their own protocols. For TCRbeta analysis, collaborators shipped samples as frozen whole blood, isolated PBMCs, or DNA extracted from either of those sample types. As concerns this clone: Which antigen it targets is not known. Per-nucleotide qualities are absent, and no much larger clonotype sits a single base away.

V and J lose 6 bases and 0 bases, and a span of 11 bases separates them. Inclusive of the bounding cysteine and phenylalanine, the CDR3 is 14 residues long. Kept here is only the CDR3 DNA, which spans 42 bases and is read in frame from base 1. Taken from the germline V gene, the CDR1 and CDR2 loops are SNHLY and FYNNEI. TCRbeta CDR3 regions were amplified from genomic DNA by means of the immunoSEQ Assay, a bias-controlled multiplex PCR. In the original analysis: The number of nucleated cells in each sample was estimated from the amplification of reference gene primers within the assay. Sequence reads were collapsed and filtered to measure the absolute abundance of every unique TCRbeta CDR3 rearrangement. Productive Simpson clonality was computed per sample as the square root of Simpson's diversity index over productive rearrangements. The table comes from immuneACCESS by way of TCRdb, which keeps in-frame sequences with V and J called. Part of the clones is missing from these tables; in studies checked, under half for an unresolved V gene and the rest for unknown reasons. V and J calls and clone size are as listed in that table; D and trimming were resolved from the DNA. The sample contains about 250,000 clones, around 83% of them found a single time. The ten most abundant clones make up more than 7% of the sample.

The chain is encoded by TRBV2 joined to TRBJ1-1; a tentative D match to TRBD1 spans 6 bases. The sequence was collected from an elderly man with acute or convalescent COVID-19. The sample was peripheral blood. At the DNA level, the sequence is TGTGCCAGCAGGTACAGGGTTCTGAACACTGAAGCTTTCTTT. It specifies CASRYRVLNTEAFF.